This T cell receptor beta chain was found in a study of CD8 T cells in Susac syndrome. This CDR3 contains 12 residues. V dropped 4 bases and J dropped 7; count of bases not matched to a gene: 2. Germline CDR1 and CDR2: SQVTM and ANQGSEA. RNA amounts of roughly 0.5 to 1 ug underwent reverse transcription with random hexamers. TCRdb called the immunoSEQ multiplex PCR reads again in MiXCR, with one record for every CDR3 protein. Among some 63,000 distinct CDR3 sequences listed, around 95% were seen once. The specimen was CD8+ T cells from PBMCs. This TCR was sampled from a human donor with multiple sclerosis. This chain joins TRBV29-1 and TRBJ2-7; 12 nucleotides line up with TRBD2. CDR3 bases: TGCAGCGTTGGGCTAGCGGGAGGGGAGCAGTACTTC. Its protein is CSVGLAGGEQYF.